This TCR beta chain derives from a study of PD-1 blockade in classical Hodgkin lymphoma. The assay was immunoSEQ multiplex PCR, and TCRdb's table has in-frame clones only and misses some. The sample includes 35,000 to 50,000 clones, 76% of them seen just once. Exposure to brentuximab vedotin varied, and each patient had relapsed following autologous stem cell transplantation. The CDR3 covers 10 residues. Germline values: CDR1 DFQATT, CDR2 SNEGSKA (reference sequence). V was clipped by 3 bases and J by 6 bases, with 2 bases between them. Regarding the study as a whole: The study found that TCR diversity rose significantly by C4D1 in CD4+ but not CD8+ cells.

A word on this clone: Its antigen is as yet unknown.

This TCR was recovered from a human donor with classical Hodgkin lymphoma. The chain recombines TRBV20-1 with TRBJ1-4; D remains unclear. The material sequenced was peripheral blood mononuclear cells (PBMCs), taken at baseline. The CDR3 protein is CSARDEKLFF. CDR3 sequence (DNA): TGCAGTGCTAGGGATGAAAAACTGTTTTTT.